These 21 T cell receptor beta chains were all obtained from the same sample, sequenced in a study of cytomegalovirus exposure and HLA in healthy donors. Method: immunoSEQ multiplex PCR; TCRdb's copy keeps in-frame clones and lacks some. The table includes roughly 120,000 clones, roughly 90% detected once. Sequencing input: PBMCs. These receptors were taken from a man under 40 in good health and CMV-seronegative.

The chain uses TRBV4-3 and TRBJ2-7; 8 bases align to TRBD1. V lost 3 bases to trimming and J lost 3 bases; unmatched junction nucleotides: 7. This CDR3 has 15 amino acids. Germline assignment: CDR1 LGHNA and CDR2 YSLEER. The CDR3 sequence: CASSQDRETVYEQYF. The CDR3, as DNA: TGCGCCAGCAGCCAGGACAGGGAAACAGTCTACGAGCAGTACTTC.

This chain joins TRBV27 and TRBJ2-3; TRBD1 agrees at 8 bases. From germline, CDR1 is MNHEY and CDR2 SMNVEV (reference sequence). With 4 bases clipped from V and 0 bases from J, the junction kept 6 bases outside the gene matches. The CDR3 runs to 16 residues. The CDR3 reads CASSYSWTGSTDTQYF. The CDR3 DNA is TGTGCCAGCAGTTACTCGTGGACAGGGAGCACAGATACGCAGTATTTT.

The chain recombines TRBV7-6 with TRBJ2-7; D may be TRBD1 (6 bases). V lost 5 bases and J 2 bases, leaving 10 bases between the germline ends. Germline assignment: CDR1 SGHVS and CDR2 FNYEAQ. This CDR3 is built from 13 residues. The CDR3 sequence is CASSRQEAYEQYF. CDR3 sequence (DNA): TGTGCCAGCAGCCGACAGGAAGCCTACGAGCAGTACTTC.

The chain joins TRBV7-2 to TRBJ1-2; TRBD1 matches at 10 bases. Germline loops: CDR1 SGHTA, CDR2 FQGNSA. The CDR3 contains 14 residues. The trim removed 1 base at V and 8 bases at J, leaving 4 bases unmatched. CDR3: CASSLGTGGGGYTF. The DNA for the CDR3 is TGTGCCAGCAGCTTAGGGACAGGGGGAGGGGGCTACACCTTC. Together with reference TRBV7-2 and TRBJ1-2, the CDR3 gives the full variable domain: GAGVSQSPSNKVTEKGKDVELRCDPISGHTALYWYRQSLGQGLEFLIYFQGNSAPDKSGLPSDRFSAERTGGSVSTLTIQRTQQEDSAVYLCASSLGTGGGGYTFGSGTRLTVV.

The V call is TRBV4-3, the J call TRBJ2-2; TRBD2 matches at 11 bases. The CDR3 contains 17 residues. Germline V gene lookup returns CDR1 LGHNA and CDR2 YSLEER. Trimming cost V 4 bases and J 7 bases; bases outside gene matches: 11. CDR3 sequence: CASSPTRLAGTGGELFF. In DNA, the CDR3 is TGCGCCAGCAGCCCGACCCGACTAGCGGGGACTGGCGGGGAGCTGTTTTTT.

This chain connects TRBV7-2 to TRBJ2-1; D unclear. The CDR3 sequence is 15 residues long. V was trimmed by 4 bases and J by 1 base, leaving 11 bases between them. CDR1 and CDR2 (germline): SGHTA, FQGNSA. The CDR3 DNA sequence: TGTGCCAGCAGCTCGCAGGCAGGTTCCTACAATGAGCAGTTCTTC. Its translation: CASSSQAGSYNEQFF. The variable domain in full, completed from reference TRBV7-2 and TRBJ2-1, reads GAGVSQSPSNKVTEKGKDVELRCDPISGHTALYWYRQSLGQGLEFLIYFQGNSAPDKSGLPSDRFSAERTGGSVSTLTIQRTQQEDSAVYLCASSSQAGSYNEQFFGPGTRLTVL.

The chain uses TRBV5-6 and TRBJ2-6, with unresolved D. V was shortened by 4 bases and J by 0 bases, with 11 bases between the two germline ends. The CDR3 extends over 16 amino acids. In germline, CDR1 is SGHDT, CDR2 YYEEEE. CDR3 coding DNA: TGTGCCAGCAGCCCTGGAGAGATCTCTGGGGCCAACGTCCTGACTTTC. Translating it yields CASSPGEISGANVLTF.

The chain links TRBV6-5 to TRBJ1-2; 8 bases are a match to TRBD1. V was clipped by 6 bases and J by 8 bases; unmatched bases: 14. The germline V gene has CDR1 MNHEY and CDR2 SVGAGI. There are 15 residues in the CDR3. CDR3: CASRSDSHRGDGYTF. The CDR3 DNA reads TGTGCCAGCAGATCGGATTCCCACAGGGGGGACGGCTACACCTTC.

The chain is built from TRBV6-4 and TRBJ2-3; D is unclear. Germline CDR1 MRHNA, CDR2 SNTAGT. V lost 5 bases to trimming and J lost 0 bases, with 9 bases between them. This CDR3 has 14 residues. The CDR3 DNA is TGTGCCAGCAGTTTGGCAGATAGCACAGATACGCAGTATTTT. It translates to CASSLADSTDTQYF.

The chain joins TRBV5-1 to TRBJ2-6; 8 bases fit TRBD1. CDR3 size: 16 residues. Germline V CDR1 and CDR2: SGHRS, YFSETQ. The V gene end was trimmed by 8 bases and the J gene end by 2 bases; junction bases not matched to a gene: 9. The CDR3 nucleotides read TGCGCCAGTTTTGACAGGGGAGTAACTGGGGCCAACGTCCTGACTTTC. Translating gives CASFDRGVTGANVLTF.

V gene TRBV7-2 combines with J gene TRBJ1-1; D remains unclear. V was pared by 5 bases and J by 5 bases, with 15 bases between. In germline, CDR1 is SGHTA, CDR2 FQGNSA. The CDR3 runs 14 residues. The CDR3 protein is CASSPRRARTEAFF. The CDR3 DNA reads TGTGCCAGCAGCCCCCGCCGCGCGAGGACTGAAGCTTTCTTT.

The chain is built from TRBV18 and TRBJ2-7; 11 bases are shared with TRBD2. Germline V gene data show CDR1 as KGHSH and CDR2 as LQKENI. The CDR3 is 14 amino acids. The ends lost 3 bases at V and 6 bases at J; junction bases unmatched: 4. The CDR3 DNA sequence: TGTGCCAGCTCACCCCCAGGGACTAGCGGCGAGCAGTACTTC. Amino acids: CASSPPGTSGEQYF.

The DNA for the CDR3 is TGCGCCAGCCACCCCGCCGGGAACGCTCTCGGAACCAATGAGCAGTTCTTC. This sequence encodes CASHPAGNALGTNEQFF. The chain links TRBV5-1 to TRBJ2-1, with a weak D call TRBD2 (5 bases). This CDR3 has 17 amino acids. V lost 7 bases and J 6 bases, leaving 26 bases between the germline ends. Germline loops: CDR1 SGHRS, CDR2 YFSETQ.

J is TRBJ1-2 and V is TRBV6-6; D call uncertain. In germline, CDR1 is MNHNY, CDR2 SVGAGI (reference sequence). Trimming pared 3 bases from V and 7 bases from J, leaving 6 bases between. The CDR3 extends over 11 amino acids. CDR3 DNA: TGTGCCAGCAGTTATAACACTGGCTACACCTTC. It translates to CASSYNTGYTF.

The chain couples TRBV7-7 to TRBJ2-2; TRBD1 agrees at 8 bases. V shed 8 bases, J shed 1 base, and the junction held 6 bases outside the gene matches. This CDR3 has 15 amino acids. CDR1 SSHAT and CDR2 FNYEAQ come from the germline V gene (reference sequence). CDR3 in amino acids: CASSPDRENTGELFF. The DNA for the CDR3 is TGTGCCAGCTCCCCGGACAGGGAGAACACCGGGGAGCTGTTTTTT. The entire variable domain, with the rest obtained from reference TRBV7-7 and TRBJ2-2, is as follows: GAGVSQSPRYKVTKRGQDVTLRCDPISSHATLYWYQQALGQGPEFLTYFNYEAQPDKSGLPSDRFSAERPEGSISTLTIQRTEQRDSAMYRCASSPDRENTGELFFGEGSRLTVL.

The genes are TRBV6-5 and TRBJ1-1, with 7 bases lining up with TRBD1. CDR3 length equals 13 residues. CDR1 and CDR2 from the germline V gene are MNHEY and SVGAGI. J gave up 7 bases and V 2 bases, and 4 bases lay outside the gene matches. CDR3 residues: CASSYLQGIEAFF. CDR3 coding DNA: TGTGCCAGCAGTTACCTACAGGGGATTGAAGCTTTCTTT.

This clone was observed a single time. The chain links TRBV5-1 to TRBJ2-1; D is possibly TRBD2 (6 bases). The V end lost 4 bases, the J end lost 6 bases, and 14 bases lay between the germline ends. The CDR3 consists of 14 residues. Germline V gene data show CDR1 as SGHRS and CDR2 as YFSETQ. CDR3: CASSREGGSNEQFF. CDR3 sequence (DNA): TGCGCCAGCAGCCGAGAAGGAGGGAGCAATGAGCAGTTCTTC. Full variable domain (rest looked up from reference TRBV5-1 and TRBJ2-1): KAGVTQTPRYLIKTRGQQVTLSCSPISGHRSVSWYQQTPGQGLQFLFEYFSETQRNKGNFPGRFSGRQFSNSRSEMNVSTLELGDSALYLCASSREGGSNEQFFGPGTRLTVL.

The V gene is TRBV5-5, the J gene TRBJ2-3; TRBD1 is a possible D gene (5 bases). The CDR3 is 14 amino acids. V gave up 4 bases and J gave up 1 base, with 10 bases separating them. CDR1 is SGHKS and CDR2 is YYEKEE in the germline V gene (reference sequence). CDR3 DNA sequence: TGTGCCAGCAGCCGACAGTTAGGCACAGATACGCAGTATTTT. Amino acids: CASSRQLGTDTQYF.

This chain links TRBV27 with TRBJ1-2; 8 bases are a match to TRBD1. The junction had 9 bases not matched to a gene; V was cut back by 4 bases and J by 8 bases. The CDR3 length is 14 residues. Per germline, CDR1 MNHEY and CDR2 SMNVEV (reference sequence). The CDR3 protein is CASSSSPRGQGYTF. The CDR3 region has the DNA TGTGCCAGCAGTTCAAGTCCCAGGGGGCAAGGCTACACCTTC.

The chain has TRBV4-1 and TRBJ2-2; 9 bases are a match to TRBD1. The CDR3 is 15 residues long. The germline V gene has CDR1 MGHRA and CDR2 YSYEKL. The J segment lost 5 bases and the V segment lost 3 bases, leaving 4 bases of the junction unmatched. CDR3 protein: CASSQPGQGTGELFF. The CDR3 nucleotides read TGCGCCAGCAGCCAGCCGGGACAGGGTACCGGGGAGCTGTTTTTT.

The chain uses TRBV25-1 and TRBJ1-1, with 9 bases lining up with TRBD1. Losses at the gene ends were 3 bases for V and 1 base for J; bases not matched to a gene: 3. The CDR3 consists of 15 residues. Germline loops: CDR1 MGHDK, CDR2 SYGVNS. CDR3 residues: CASSDPGQGNTEAFF. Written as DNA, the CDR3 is TGTGCCAGCAGTGATCCGGGACAGGGGAACACTGAAGCTTTCTTT.